Given below is one TCR beta chain in context. V was shortened by 2 bases and J by 2 bases, with 9 bases between the two germline ends. Germline lookup yields CDR1 MNHNY and CDR2 SVGAGI (reference sequence). This CDR3 region has 14 residues. The sample originates from a study of blood T cell repertoires in COVID-19. About the research overall: Nucleic acid was either cDNA or gDNA, and it came from T cells, B-cell-depleted T cells, or PBMCs.

The method was immunoSEQ multiplex PCR; TCRdb's version includes in-frame clones alone and lacks a portion of them. The table has about 45,000 clones, 85% to 90% seen once. V usage is TRBV6-6 and J usage is TRBJ1-2, with D perhaps matching TRBD1 (5 bases). Sequencing input: peripheral blood. This TCR derives from a human donor in a cohort sampled during active COVID-19. The CDR3 DNA sequence: TGTGCCAGCAGTTACGGGGCGCGAAACTATGGCTACACCTTC. It specifies CASSYGARNYGYTF.